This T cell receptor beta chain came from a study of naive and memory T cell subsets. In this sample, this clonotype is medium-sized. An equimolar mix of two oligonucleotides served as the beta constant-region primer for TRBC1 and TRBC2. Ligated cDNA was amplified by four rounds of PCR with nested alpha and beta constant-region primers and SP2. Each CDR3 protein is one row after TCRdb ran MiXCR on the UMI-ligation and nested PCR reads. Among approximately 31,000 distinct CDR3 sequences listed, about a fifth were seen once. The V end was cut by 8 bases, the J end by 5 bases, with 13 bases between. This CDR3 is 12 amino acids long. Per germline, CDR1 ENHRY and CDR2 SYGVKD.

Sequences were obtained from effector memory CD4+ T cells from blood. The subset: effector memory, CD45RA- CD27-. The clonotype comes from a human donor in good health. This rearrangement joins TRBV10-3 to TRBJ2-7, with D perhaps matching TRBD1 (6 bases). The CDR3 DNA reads TGTGCCATCGCACAGGGATCGCACGAGCAGTACTTC. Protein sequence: CAIAQGSHEQYF.